This T cell receptor beta chain was sequenced in a study of cytomegalovirus exposure and HLA in healthy donors. 13 Jbeta primers and 60 Vbeta primers were used for the PCR. Profiled with immunoSEQ multiplex PCR; TCRdb holds only in-frame clones, not every one. In the table there are some 160,000 clones, roughly three quarters of which are singletons. This CDR3 has 16 amino acids. Looked up from germline, CDR1 is MNHNY and CDR2 is SVGAGI (reference sequence). Trimming left V 7 bases short and J 3 bases short, with 19 bases between. Study-wide findings and caveats: The study labeled fewer than 200 TCR beta chains cytomegalovirus-associated. It was only CMV serostatus that was available as immune exposure information. Later analysis showed TCR association rates varying by HLA locus, highest for DRB1 and lowest for HLA-C.

Worth noting for this clone: The antigen is unknown.

Sequenced: PBMCs. The receptor was derived from a woman aged 40-49 years in good health and CMV-seronegative. V and J are TRBV6-6 and TRBJ2-1; tentative D call: TRBD1 (6 bases). CDR3 nucleotides: TGTGCCAGCACCTTCTCCGACAGGCTACGCTACAATGAGCAGTTCTTC. It codes for CASTFSDRLRYNEQFF.